The 32 T cell receptor beta chains listed next were all sequenced from one sample in a study of cytomegalovirus exposure and HLA in healthy donors. 60 Vbeta and 13 Jbeta primers were used in PCR. The repertoire was sequenced with immunoSEQ multiplex PCR; TCRdb's copy has only in-frame clones and lacks some. This table has 65,000 to 85,000 clones, around 66% appearing once. Sample: PBMCs. Source of these receptors: a man aged 60 to 75 in good health and CMV-seropositive.

This chain uses TRBV7-2 with TRBJ2-5; 7 nucleotides align to TRBD1. Germline CDR1 reads SGHTA; CDR2 reads FQGNSA. The CDR3 runs to 14 residues. V trimming: 3 bases; J trimming: 14 bases; junction bases outside the gene matches: 15. The CDR3 nucleotides are TGTGCCAGCAGCTTGTTAAATACGATGGGACAGATCTACTTC. As protein: CASSLLNTMGQIYF.

The chain combines TRBV11-1 with TRBJ2-7, with 9 bases aligning to TRBD2. Germline trimming cut 9 bases from V and 1 base from J; bases unmatched to any gene: 4. CDR1 and CDR2 from the germline V gene are SGHAT and FQDESV (reference sequence). This CDR3 is 13 amino acids long. The CDR3 sequence is CASRAGGSYEQYF. CDR3 DNA: TGTGCCAGTCGAGCGGGGGGATCCTACGAGCAGTACTTC.

The chain couples TRBV10-3 to TRBJ2-5; D is perhaps TRBD1 (5 bases). The ends were cut back, 8 bases at V and 4 bases at J, with 14 bases in the middle. The CDR3 extends over 13 amino acids. Germline V gene data show CDR1 as ENHRY and CDR2 as SYGVKD. CDR3 sequence (DNA): TGTGCCATCGGGGATGGGGCGCGAGAGACCCAGTACTTC. Its protein is CAIGDGARETQYF.

This clone was found a few times. The J gene is TRBJ2-5, the V gene TRBV7-9; D is unclear. With 7 bases removed from V and 3 bases from J, the gap between germline ends came to 15 bases. Germline values: CDR1 SEHNR, CDR2 FQNEAQ (reference sequence). The CDR3 sequence is 14 residues long. CDR3 sequence (DNA): TGTGCCAGCACCCTAGGCCCGCACGAAGAGACCCAGTACTTC. Protein: CASTLGPHEETQYF. The full variable domain, completed using reference TRBV7-9 and TRBJ2-5, is DTGVSQNPRHKITKRGQNVTFRCDPISEHNRLYWYRQTLGQGPEFLTYFQNEAQLEKSRLLSDRFSAERPKGSFSTLEIQRTEQGDSAMYLCASTLGPHEETQYFGPGTRLLVL.

V gene TRBV25-1 combines with J gene TRBJ1-2, with no clear D. CDR3 size: 13 residues. Trimming cost V 0 bases and J 6 bases, with 8 bases left between them. Germline V gene lookup returns CDR1 MGHDK and CDR2 SYGVNS. CDR3 bases: TGTGCCAGCAGTGAATATGATGGGCATGGCTACACCTTC. Amino acid sequence: CASSEYDGHGYTF.

The chain recombines TRBV7-9 with TRBJ2-2; 7 bases agree with TRBD1. The junction had 10 bases not matched to a gene; V was cut back by 8 bases and J by 4 bases. This CDR3 contains 15 residues. CDR1 and CDR2 (germline): SEHNR, FQNEAQ (reference sequence). CDR3 DNA sequence: TGTGCCAGCGGACTGACAGGGTCTCGCACCGGGGAGCTGTTTTTT. The encoded protein is CASGLTGSRTGELFF.

The V call is TRBV4-2, the J call TRBJ1-1; 7 positions agree with TRBD1. V gave up 5 bases and J gave up 6 bases; unmatched junction bases: 9. CDR3 size: 14 residues. CDR1 is LGHNA and CDR2 is YNFKEQ in the germline V gene. Here the CDR3 DNA reads TGTGCCAGCAGCGTCATAGGGGGCAGGGCTGAAGCTTTCTTT. This gives the protein CASSVIGGRAEAFF.

This chain joins TRBV7-2 and TRBJ2-7, with TRBD1 matching 8 bases. J gave up 12 bases and V 5 bases, and 9 bases lay outside the gene matches. The germline V gene has CDR1 SGHTA and CDR2 FQGNSA. The CDR3 has 12 residues. The CDR3 DNA reads TGTGCCAGCAGCGGAGATGACAGGGGAAGGTACTTC. Translated: CASSGDDRGRYF. The full variable domain, in which reference TRBV7-2 and TRBJ2-7 provide the parts outside the CDR3, is GAGVSQSPSNKVTEKGKDVELRCDPISGHTALYWYRQSLGQGLEFLIYFQGNSAPDKSGLPSDRFSAERTGGSVSTLTIQRTQQEDSAVYLCASSGDDRGRYFGPGTRLTVT.

This clone was picked up many times. The V call is TRBV5-4, the J call TRBJ2-1; 11 bases are shared with TRBD2. Trimming cost V 3 bases and J 2 bases; bases outside gene matches: 1. CDR1 and CDR2 from the germline V gene are SGHNT and YYREEE (reference sequence). The CDR3 runs to 15 residues. The CDR3 spells CASSSGLAAYNEQFF. The CDR3, as DNA: TGTGCCAGCAGCTCGGGACTAGCGGCCTACAATGAGCAGTTCTTC.

The V call is TRBV19, the J call TRBJ2-5; 9 bases are shared with TRBD1. Germline lookup yields CDR1 LNHDA and CDR2 SQIVND (reference sequence). V shed 9 bases and J 7 bases; nucleotides not matched to a gene: 6. The CDR3 is made up of 12 amino acids. In DNA form, the CDR3 reads TGTGCCAGCGGACAGGGGCAGGGGACCCAGTACTTC. Residues: CASGQGQGTQYF.

This clone was counted a single time. The gene calls are TRBV7-8 and TRBJ2-5; a weak D match, TRBD1 (6 bases). The CDR3 is 16 amino acids. V was shortened by 5 bases and J by 4 bases, with 20 bases between the two germline ends. In germline, CDR1 is SGHVS, CDR2 FQNEAQ. CDR3 bases: TGTGCCAGCAGCACTAAAATTCACAGGGAGAGAGAGACCCAGTACTTC. Residues: CASSTKIHRERETQYF.

The chain links TRBV6-1 to TRBJ2-1; 7 bases match TRBD1. The V and J ends lost 6 bases and 14 bases, in that order; junction bases with no gene match: 7. The germline gives CDR1 MNHNS, CDR2 SASEGT. The CDR3 is 11 amino acids. The CDR3 coding sequence is TGTGCCAGCAGCGCCGGGACAGAGGAGTTCTTC. Its translation: CASSAGTEEFF.

The chain recombines TRBV10-1 with TRBJ2-2; TRBD1 agrees at 10 bases. CDR1 and CDR2 from the germline V gene are WNHNN and SYGVQD (reference sequence). The CDR3 sequence is 15 residues long. Trimming took 7 bases from V and 5 from J; bases not matched to a gene: 7. This CDR3 reads CASTKLDRGTGELFF. In nucleotides, the CDR3 is TGCGCCAGCACTAAATTGGACAGGGGGACCGGGGAGCTGTTTTTT.

The chain employs TRBV29-1 and TRBJ2-2; TRBD1 aligns across 8 bases. V shed 7 bases, J shed 3 bases, and the junction held 13 bases outside the gene matches. CDR1 and CDR2 from the germline V gene are SQVTM and ANQGSEA. The CDR3 consists of 16 residues. The CDR3 nucleotides read TGCAGCGACGTTACCCTTCCGACAGGGGACACCGGGGAGCTGTTTTTT. It is translated as CSDVTLPTGDTGELFF.

This sequence joins TRBV5-4 and TRBJ1-1; weak D call: TRBD1 (6 bases). The CDR3 length is 12 residues. Germline V gene data show CDR1 as SGHNT and CDR2 as YYREEE (reference sequence). V dropped 2 bases and J dropped 8 bases, with 10 bases sitting between them. The CDR3 nucleotides read TGTGCCAGCAGCTTTGGGGGCGCGGAAGCTTTCTTT. This translates into CASSFGGAEAFF.

The CDR3 DNA reads TGTGCCAGCAGTTTCGGCGGGCCTGGGGATACGCAGTATTTT. Protein sequence: CASSFGGPGDTQYF. The J gene is TRBJ2-3, the V gene TRBV27; D might be TRBD2 (5 bases). The CDR3 contains 14 residues. V was pared by 3 bases and J by 6 bases, with 13 bases between. Germline V gene sequence: CDR1 MNHEY, CDR2 SMNVEV (reference sequence).

The chain links TRBV7-9 to TRBJ1-2, with a possible D match to TRBD1 (5 bases). Germline CDR1 SEHNR, CDR2 FQNEAQ (reference sequence). The V gene lost 10 bases and the J gene lost 4 bases, with 10 bases spanning the gap. This CDR3 region has 11 residues. CDR3 protein: CATGGIYGYTF. The DNA for the CDR3 is TGTGCCACCGGGGGGATCTATGGCTACACCTTC.

The chain combines TRBV29-1 with TRBJ2-2, with 16 nucleotides matching TRBD2. Per the germline V gene, CDR1 is SQVTM and CDR2 is ANQGSEA. Trimming took 6 bases from V and 0 from J; bases not matched to a gene: 4. This CDR3 region has 17 residues. CDR3: CSVEGLAGGTNTGELFF. The CDR3 nucleotides are TGCAGCGTGGAGGGACTAGCGGGGGGGACGAACACCGGGGAGCTGTTTTTT.

This clone occurred a few times. This chain connects TRBV4-1 to TRBJ2-7; the D is unclear. V gave up 1 base and J gave up 7 bases, with 8 bases separating them. There are 12 residues in the CDR3. Germline V gene sequence: CDR1 MGHRA, CDR2 YSYEKL. The CDR3 DNA reads as TGCGCCAGCAGCCAAGGTTGGAGTGAGCAGTACTTC. This translates into CASSQGWSEQYF.

This chain uses TRBV6-1 with TRBJ1-2, with no clear D. Germline CDR1 and CDR2: MNHNS and SASEGT. The CDR3 spans 15 residues. Trimming cost V 2 bases and J 4 bases, with 14 bases left between them. In DNA form, the CDR3 reads TGTGCCAGCAGTGAACTCGGCCGTAGGAGCTATGGCTACACCTTC. The encoded protein is CASSELGRRSYGYTF.

The chain is built from TRBV2 and TRBJ2-1; a possible D gene is TRBD2 (5 bases). The germline V gene encodes CDR1 SNHLY and CDR2 FYNNEI. V lost 7 bases to trimming and J lost 9 bases, with 13 bases between them. The CDR3 runs 12 residues. The CDR3 bases are TGTGCCAGCACCCTGGGGAGCTTTGAGCAGTTCTTC. Its translation: CASTLGSFEQFF.

This sequence joins TRBV9 and TRBJ2-3, with TRBD1 identical over 8 bases. The CDR3 length is 16 residues. With 0 bases clipped from V and 1 base from J, the junction kept 4 bases outside the gene matches. Germline V lookup: CDR1 SGDLS, CDR2 YYNGEE. CDR3 region: CASSVGDRRRTDTQYF. The CDR3 nucleotides are TGTGCCAGCAGCGTAGGGGACAGGCGCCGCACAGATACGCAGTATTTT. The variable domain in full, with the rest retrieved from reference TRBV9 and TRBJ2-3, is DSGVTQTPKHLITATGQRVTLRCSPRSGDLSVYWYQQSLDQGLQFLIQYYNGEERAKGNILERFSAQQFPDLHSELNLSSLELGDSALYFCASSVGDRRRTDTQYFGPGTRLTVL.

This clone appeared a few times. The V call is TRBV5-4, the J call TRBJ2-5; D may be TRBD1 (5 bases). Germline V gene lookup returns CDR1 SGHNT and CDR2 YYREEE (reference sequence). The V end was cut by 3 bases, the J end by 0 bases, with 15 bases between. This CDR3 is built from 16 residues. The CDR3: CASSSEQDLHQETQYF. The CDR3 bases are TGTGCCAGCAGCTCAGAACAGGACCTTCACCAAGAGACCCAGTACTTC.

CDR3 sequence reads: CSAKTGRDYEQYF. DNA for the CDR3: TGCAGCGCAAAGACAGGAAGGGACTACGAGCAGTACTTC. This chain joins TRBV29-1 and TRBJ2-7, with D tentatively TRBD1 (6 bases). V lost 7 bases, J lost 3 bases, and 16 bases lay in between. The length of the CDR3 is 13 residues. Germline values: CDR1 SQVTM, CDR2 ANQGSEA.

Comments on this clone: Germline is not matched at one junction end, which may reflect a read error. The chain has TRBV7-2 and TRBJ1-3, with D hard to call. Germline V CDR1 and CDR2: SGHTA, FQGNSA. This CDR3 contains 18 residues. CDR3: CASSLVLGVSASENTIYF. CDR3 bases: TGTGCCAGCAGCTTAGTCTTAGGAGTCTCGGCTTCTGAAAACACCATATATTTT.

CDR3 region: CASSGFLAGVYNEQFF. CDR3 coding DNA: TGTGCCAGCAGTGGATTCCTAGCGGGGGTCTACAATGAGCAGTTCTTC. The V and J genes are TRBV25-1 and TRBJ2-1, with TRBD2 matching 10 bases. CDR3 size: 16 residues. J was trimmed by 3 bases and V by 4 bases; bases with no gene match: 6. Germline loops: CDR1 MGHDK, CDR2 SYGVNS.

The V call is TRBV2, the J call TRBJ2-7; 7 positions match TRBD2. CDR3 size: 13 residues. V shed 4 bases, J shed 5 bases, and the junction held 5 bases outside the gene matches. Germline CDR1 SNHLY, CDR2 FYNNEI. The CDR3 region is CASSVWGGDEQYF. In nucleotides, the CDR3 is TGTGCCAGCAGTGTATGGGGGGGAGACGAGCAGTACTTC.

The rearrangement uses TRBV12-5 and TRBJ1-1; the D gene is possibly TRBD1 (5 bases). The CDR3 sequence is 12 residues long. Deletions cut 4 bases from V and 7 bases from J, with 10 bases between. CDR1 and CDR2 from the germline V gene are LGHNT and FRNRAP. In DNA form, the CDR3 reads TGTGCTAGTGGTTCCACCGACAGTGAAGCTTTCTTT. Encoded protein: CASGSTDSEAFF.

V gene TRBV27 combines with J gene TRBJ2-3; 8 nucleotides line up with TRBD1. V lost 6 bases and J lost 4; bases outside the gene matches: 12. CDR1 and CDR2 (germline): MNHEY, SMNVEV (reference sequence). The CDR3 is made up of 16 amino acids. CDR3 region: CASSHMTGDVSDTQYF. The CDR3, as DNA: TGTGCCAGCAGCCACATGACAGGGGATGTTTCAGATACGCAGTATTTT.

This chain links TRBV5-6 with TRBJ1-2; TRBD1 matches 8 bases. The CDR3 sequence is 14 residues long. The germline V gene encodes CDR1 SGHDT and CDR2 YYEEEE. The J segment lost 1 base and the V segment lost 6 bases, leaving 5 bases of the junction unmatched. The CDR3 reads CASTPDRDNYGYTF. CDR3 nucleotides: TGTGCCAGCACCCCGGACAGGGATAACTATGGCTACACCTTC.

Regarding this clone: Its ends do not fully match the called genes, so a read error is possible. Other DNA sequences within the sample encode an identical CDR3. In DNA, the CDR3 is TGCGCCAGCAGCCTCCGCAGTAACGAGCAGTACTTC. It specifies CASSLRSNEQYF. This chain joins TRBV11-3 and TRBJ2-7; D is unresolved. CDR1 is SGHNT, CDR2 YENEEA, per germline. This CDR3 is 12 amino acids long.

V is TRBV2 and J is TRBJ2-1; TRBD1 matches at 9 bases. The CDR3 covers 15 residues. The germline CDR1 and CDR2 sequences are SNHLY and FYNNEI. V was clipped by 4 bases and J by 3 bases; unmatched bases: 4. The CDR3 reads CASSVRTGVYNEQFF. The CDR3 bases are TGTGCCAGCAGTGTTCGGACAGGGGTCTACAATGAGCAGTTCTTC.